The source of this T cell receptor beta chain is a study of vaccination and CD4 T cells after COVID-19. Study background: Cells received overlapping spike peptides from SARS-CoV-2, HCoV-NL63, HCoV-OC43 and HCoV-229E as stimulation.

Whole-study results and caveats: The study found median SARS-CoV-2-reactive clonotypes rising from approximately 21 to 38, not significantly.

Cultured CD4+ T cell DNA was sequenced using the Oncomine TCR Beta short-read assay. It was from cultured CD4+ T cells that genomic DNA was extracted. TCRdb used MiXCR to reprocess the PCR reads, holding one entry per CDR3 protein. The sample lists about 15,000 distinct CDR3 sequences, 53% seen once, with 3.5% to 4.5% in the top ten. This clonotype was detected a few times. Its antigen is not known. The V gene end was trimmed by 6 bases and the J gene end by 8 bases; junction bases not matched to a gene: 7. The CDR3 is 13 residues long. The treatment denotes: roughly 10-day PBMC culture with coronavirus spike peptide pools or control peptides (ViraFEST assay). ViraFEST used peptide pools to expand antigen-specific T cells and subsequently sequenced their TCRs.

The sequencing used CD4+ T cells from blood, cultured in vitro, collected before SARS-CoV-2 vaccination. The sequence was collected from a human donor who had recovered from COVID-19. The V call is TRBV12-3 or TRBV12-4, the J call TRBJ1-2; 9 bases are a match to TRBD1. The CDR3 sequence is CASSRDRVRGYTF. The CDR3 DNA follows: TGTGCCAGCAGCCGGGACAGGGTGAGAGGCTACACCTTC.